These 13 T cell receptor beta chains were sequenced from one sample in a study of T cell repertoires in cytomegalovirus infection. One entry per CDR3 protein, called by TCRdb with MiXCR from the reads. The sample has 510,000 or so distinct CDR3 sequences, 26% seen once. The sample comprised PBMCs. The receptors come from a human donor in good health (CMV status not recorded). Some clones in this sample may be carry-over from other donors' samples.

V gene TRBV18 combines with J gene TRBJ1-5; D uncertain. CDR3 length: 15 residues. Germline values: CDR1 KGHSH, CDR2 LQKENI. V was cut by 5 bases and J by 0 bases, with 11 bases left in between. CDR3 nucleotides: TGTGCCAGCTCAATCTCGCAGGTTAGCAATCAGCCCCAGCATTTT. Its protein is CASSISQVSNQPQHF.

The chain carries TRBV6-1 and TRBJ2-6; no reliable D call. V was cut by 8 bases and J by 0 bases, with 8 bases left in between. The CDR3 is 14 residues long. Germline V gene data show CDR1 as MNHNS and CDR2 as SASEGT. The CDR3 region is CASSPHSGANVLTF. CDR3 nucleotides: TGTGCCAGCTCTCCCCACTCTGGGGCCAACGTCCTGACTTTC.

This clonotype came up many times. The chain employs TRBV7-6 and TRBJ2-1; 14 nucleotides line up with TRBD2. V was clipped by 10 bases and J by 9 bases; unmatched bases: 11. The CDR3 sequence is 15 residues long. Per germline, CDR1 SGHVS and CDR2 FNYEAQ. CDR3 protein: CATQRLAGGPSEQFF. CDR3 DNA: TGTGCCACCCAACGACTAGCGGGAGGGCCAAGTGAGCAGTTCTTC.

This sequence joins TRBV19 and TRBJ1-6, with D unclear. The germline V and J ends were trimmed by 5 bases and 10 bases, with 12 bases remaining between them. CDR1 LNHDA and CDR2 SQIVND come from the germline V gene (reference sequence). The CDR3 is 13 residues long. The CDR3: CASSPQVRSPLHF. CDR3 sequence (DNA): TGTGCCAGTAGTCCCCAGGTTCGGTCACCCCTCCACTTT. Based on the CDR3 plus reference TRBV19 and TRBJ1-6, the full variable domain is DGGITQSPKYLFRKEGQNVTLSCEQNLNHDAMYWYRQDPGQGLRLIYYSQIVNDFQKGDIAEGYSVSREKKESFPLTVTSAQKNPTAFYLCASSPQVRSPLHFGNGTRLTVT.

Ten or more counts support this clonotype. The rearrangement links TRBV19 to TRBJ2-1; 7 bases fit TRBD1. Germline values: CDR1 LNHDA, CDR2 SQIVND (reference sequence). After removal of 5 bases from V and 0 bases from J, the junction contained 4 bases not matched to a gene. The CDR3 length is 15 residues. The CDR3 DNA reads as TGTGCCAGTAGTGAGGACAGGAGCTCCTACAATGAGCAGTTCTTC. Protein sequence: CASSEDRSSYNEQFF.

This chain links TRBV7-9 with TRBJ2-1, with 15 bases matching TRBD2. Germline lookup yields CDR1 SEHNR and CDR2 FQNEAQ (reference sequence). Trimming cost V 4 bases and J 2 bases; bases outside gene matches: 9. The CDR3 has 19 residues. CDR3 sequence reads: CASSYPGLAGGFTYNEQFF. The CDR3 nucleotides are TGTGCCAGCAGCTACCCGGGACTAGCGGGAGGATTTACCTACAATGAGCAGTTCTTC.

This clonotype occurred a few times. The chain employs TRBV7-2 and TRBJ2-1; D is possibly TRBD1 or TRBD2 (5 bases each). The CDR3 length is 13 residues. V lost 3 bases and J lost 5, with 8 bases in between. Germline CDR1 reads SGHTA; CDR2 reads FQGNSA. The CDR3 DNA follows: TGTGCCAGCAGCTTCGGGACGAACAATGAGCAGTTCTTC. This translates into CASSFGTNNEQFF.

The chain employs TRBV6-1 and TRBJ2-7; D might be TRBD1 (5 bases). Trimming removed 11 bases from V and 7 bases from J, with 21 bases in between. Germline lookup yields CDR1 MNHNS and CDR2 SASEGT. The CDR3 sequence is 13 residues long. The CDR3 sequence: CAGSISRQGEQYV. CDR3 bases: TGTGCCGGGTCCATAAGTCGCCAGGGAGAGCAGTACGTC.

The V and J genes are TRBV7-2 and TRBJ1-2; no definite D call. Germline CDR1 is SGHTA and CDR2 is FQGNSA. Trimming took off 2 bases at V and 3 bases at J, with 10 bases between the two ends. The CDR3 is made up of 14 amino acids. The CDR3 spells CASSLYGRDYGYTF. The CDR3 region has the DNA TGTGCCAGCAGCTTATACGGACGGGACTATGGCTACACCTTC.

The rearrangement links TRBV20-1 to TRBJ2-1; D possibly corresponds to TRBD2 (5 bases). V lost 6 bases and J 4 bases, leaving 19 bases between the germline ends. From germline, CDR1 is DFQATT and CDR2 SNEGSKA (reference sequence). CDR3 size: 15 residues. CDR3 protein: CSAPGGGAPYNEQFF. The CDR3 DNA reads TGCAGTGCGCCCGGAGGAGGAGCCCCGTACAATGAGCAGTTCTTC.

The rearrangement joins TRBV4-3 to TRBJ2-3, with a possible D match to TRBD2 (5 bases). Trimming took 1 base from V and 2 from J, leaving 16 bases between them. CDR1 LGHNA and CDR2 YSLEER come from the germline V gene. This CDR3 is 17 amino acids long. The CDR3 sequence: CASSQGVSGSTTDTQYF. CDR3 in DNA: TGCGCCAGCAGCCAAGGGGTGAGCGGCTCCACCACAGATACGCAGTATTTT.

The count of this clonotype is one. The chain has TRBV6-5 and TRBJ1-1, with TRBD1 identical over 7 bases. The CDR3 spans 13 residues. V shed 9 bases, J shed 7 bases, and the junction held 11 bases outside the gene matches. Looked up from germline, CDR1 is MNHEY and CDR2 is SVGAGI. The chain's CDR3 is CASTEGGLVEAFF. The CDR3 DNA sequence: TGTGCCAGTACTGAAGGGGGCCTGGTTGAAGCTTTCTTT.

V gene TRBV14 combines with J gene TRBJ2-7; 14 bases agree with TRBD2. Germline V gene data show CDR1 as SGHDN and CDR2 as FVKESK. The CDR3 contains 16 residues. Losses at the gene ends were 4 bases for V and 5 bases for J; bases not matched to a gene: 7. CDR3 sequence (DNA): TGTGCCAGCAGCCGTCCCCCGGGACTAGCGGGAGACGAGCAGTACTTC. Its translation: CASSRPPGLAGDEQYF.